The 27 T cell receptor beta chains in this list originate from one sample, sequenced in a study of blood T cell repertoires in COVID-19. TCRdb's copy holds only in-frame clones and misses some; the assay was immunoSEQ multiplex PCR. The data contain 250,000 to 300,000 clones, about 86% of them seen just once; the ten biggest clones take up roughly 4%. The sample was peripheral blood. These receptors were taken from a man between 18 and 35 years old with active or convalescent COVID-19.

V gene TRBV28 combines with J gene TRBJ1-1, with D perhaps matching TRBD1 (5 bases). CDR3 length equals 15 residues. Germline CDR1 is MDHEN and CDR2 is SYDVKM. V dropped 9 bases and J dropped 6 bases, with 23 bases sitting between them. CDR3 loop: CASLSGALGVSEAFF. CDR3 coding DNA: TGTGCCAGTCTTAGTGGGGCCCTTGGGGTGTCTGAAGCTTTCTTT.

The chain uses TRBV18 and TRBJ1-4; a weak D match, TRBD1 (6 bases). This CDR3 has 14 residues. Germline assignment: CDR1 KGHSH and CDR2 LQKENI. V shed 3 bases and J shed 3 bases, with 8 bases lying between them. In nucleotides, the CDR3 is TGTGCCAGCTCACCGGGGGCCCCTAATGAAAAACTGTTTTTT. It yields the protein CASSPGAPNEKLFF.

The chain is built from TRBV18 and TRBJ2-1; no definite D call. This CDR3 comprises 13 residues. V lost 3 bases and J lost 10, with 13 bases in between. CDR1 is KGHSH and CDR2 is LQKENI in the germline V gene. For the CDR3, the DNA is TGTGCCAGCTCACCCGAGGCTGGCTTCGAGCAGTTCTTC. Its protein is CASSPEAGFEQFF.

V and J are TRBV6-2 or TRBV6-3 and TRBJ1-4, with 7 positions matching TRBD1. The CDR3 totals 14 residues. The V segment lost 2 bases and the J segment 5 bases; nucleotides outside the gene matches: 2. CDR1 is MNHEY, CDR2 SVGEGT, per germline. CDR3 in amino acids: CASSYRDRNEKLFF. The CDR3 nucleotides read TGTGCCAGCAGTTACCGGGACAGAAATGAAAAACTGTTTTTT.

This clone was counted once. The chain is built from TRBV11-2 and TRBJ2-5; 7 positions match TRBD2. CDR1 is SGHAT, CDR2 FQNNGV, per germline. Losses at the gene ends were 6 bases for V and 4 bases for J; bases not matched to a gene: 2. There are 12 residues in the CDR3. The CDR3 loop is CASRREGETQYF. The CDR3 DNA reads TGTGCCAGCAGGAGGGAGGGAGAGACCCAGTACTTC.

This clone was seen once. The CDR3: CASKDRRSGELFF. CDR3 DNA sequence: TGTGCCAGCAAGGACAGGCGGTCCGGGGAGCTGTTTTTT. V usage is TRBV6-5 and J usage is TRBJ2-2; 7 nucleotides line up with TRBD1. V gave up 7 bases and J gave up 6 bases; unmatched junction bases: 5. The CDR3 length is 13 residues. Germline V gene lookup returns CDR1 MNHEY and CDR2 SVGAGI.

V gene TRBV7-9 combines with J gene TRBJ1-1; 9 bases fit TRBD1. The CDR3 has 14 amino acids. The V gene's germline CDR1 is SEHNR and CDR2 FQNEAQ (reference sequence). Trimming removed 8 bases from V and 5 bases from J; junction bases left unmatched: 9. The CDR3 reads CASGQGSEGTEAFF. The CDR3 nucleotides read TGTGCCAGCGGACAGGGGAGTGAGGGAACTGAAGCTTTCTTT.

This CDR3 reads CASGETSMLRTEAFF. As DNA, the CDR3 is TGTGCCAGCGGGGAGACCTCCATGCTGAGGACTGAAGCTTTCTTT. The chain joins TRBV7-9 to TRBJ1-1; D uncertain. This CDR3 has 15 residues. The V end lost 8 bases, the J end lost 5 bases, and 21 bases lay between the germline ends. The germline V gene encodes CDR1 SEHNR and CDR2 FQNEAQ (reference sequence).

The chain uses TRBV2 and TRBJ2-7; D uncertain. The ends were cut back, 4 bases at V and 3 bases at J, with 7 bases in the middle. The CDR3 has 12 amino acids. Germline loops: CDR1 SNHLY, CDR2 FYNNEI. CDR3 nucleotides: TGTGCCAGCAGTGTTAGTTTCTACGAGCAGTACTTC. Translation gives CASSVSFYEQYF.

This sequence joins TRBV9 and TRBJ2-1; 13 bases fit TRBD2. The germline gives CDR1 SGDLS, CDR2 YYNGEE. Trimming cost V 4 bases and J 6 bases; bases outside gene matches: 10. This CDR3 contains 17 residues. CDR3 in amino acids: CASSPRYGTSGTNEQFF. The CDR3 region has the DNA TGTGCCAGCAGCCCCCGGTACGGGACTAGCGGGACCAATGAGCAGTTCTTC.

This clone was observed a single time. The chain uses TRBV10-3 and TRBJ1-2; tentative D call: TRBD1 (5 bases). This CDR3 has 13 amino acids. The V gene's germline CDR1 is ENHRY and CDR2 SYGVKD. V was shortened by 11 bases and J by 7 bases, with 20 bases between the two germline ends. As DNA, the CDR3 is TGTGCCCCCGCGCCGACACCCGGGGGTGGCTACACCTTC. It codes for CAPAPTPGGGYTF.

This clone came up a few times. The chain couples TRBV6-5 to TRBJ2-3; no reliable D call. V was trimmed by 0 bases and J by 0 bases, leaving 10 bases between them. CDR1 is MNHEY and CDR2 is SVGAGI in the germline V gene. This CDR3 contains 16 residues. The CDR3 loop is CASSYSFVSSTDTQYF. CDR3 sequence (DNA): TGTGCCAGCAGTTACTCTTTTGTCAGTAGCACAGATACGCAGTATTTT.

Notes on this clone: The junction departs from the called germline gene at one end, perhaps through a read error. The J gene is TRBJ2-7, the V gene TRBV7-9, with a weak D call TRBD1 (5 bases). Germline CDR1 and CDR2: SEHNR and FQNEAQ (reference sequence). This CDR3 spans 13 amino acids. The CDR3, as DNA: TGTGCCAGCAGCGCCACGCTATGGGCAGGGTTCCGCTTC. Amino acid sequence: CASSATLWAGFRF.

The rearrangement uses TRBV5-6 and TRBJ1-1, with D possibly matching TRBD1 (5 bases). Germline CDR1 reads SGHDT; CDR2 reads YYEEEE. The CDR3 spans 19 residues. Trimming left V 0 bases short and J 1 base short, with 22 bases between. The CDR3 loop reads CASSLVFKRQNNKNTEAFF. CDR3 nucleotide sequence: TGTGCCAGCAGCTTGGTTTTTAAGAGACAGAATAACAAGAACACTGAAGCTTTCTTT.

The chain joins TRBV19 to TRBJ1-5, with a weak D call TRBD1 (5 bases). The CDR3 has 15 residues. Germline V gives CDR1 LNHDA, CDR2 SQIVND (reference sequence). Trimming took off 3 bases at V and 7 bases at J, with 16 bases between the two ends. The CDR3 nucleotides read TGTGCCAGTAGTATGGGTCAGGGTGGTTTCCAGCCCCAGCATTTT. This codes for CASSMGQGGFQPQHF.

The CDR3 region is CASSLRPAGVSEQFF. CDR3 nucleotide sequence: TGTGCCAGCAGCCTCAGACCAGCGGGAGTAAGTGAGCAGTTCTTC. The chain carries TRBV13 and TRBJ2-1; 8 positions agree with TRBD2. The CDR3 runs to 15 residues. From germline, CDR1 is PRHDT and CDR2 FYEKMQ (reference sequence). V was clipped by 5 bases and J by 9 bases; unmatched bases: 12. The whole variable domain, remainder taken from reference TRBV13 and TRBJ2-1, is AAGVIQSPRHLIKEKRETATLKCYPIPRHDTVYWYQQGPGQDPQFLISFYEKMQSDKGSIPDRFSAQQFSDYHSELNMSSLELGDSALYFCASSLRPAGVSEQFFGPGTRLTVL.

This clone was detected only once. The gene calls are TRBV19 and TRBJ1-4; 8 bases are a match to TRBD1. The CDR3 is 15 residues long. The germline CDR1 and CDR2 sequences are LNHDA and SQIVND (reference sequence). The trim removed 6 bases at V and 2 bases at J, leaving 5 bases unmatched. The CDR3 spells CASRVRTGTNEKLFF. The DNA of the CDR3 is TGTGCCAGTAGAGTTCGGACAGGGACTAATGAAAAACTGTTTTTT.

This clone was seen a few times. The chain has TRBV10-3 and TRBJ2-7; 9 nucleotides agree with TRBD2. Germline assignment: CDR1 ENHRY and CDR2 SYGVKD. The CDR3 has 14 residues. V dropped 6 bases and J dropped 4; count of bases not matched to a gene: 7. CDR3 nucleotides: TGTGCCATCAGCCTTATAGCGGGGGATTACGAGCAGTACTTC. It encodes CAISLIAGDYEQYF.

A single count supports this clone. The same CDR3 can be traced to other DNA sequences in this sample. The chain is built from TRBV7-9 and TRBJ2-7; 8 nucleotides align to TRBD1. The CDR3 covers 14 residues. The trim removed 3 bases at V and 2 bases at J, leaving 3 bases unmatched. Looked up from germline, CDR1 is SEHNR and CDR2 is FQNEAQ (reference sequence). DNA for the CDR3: TGTGCCAGCAGCTTCGGACAGGGACCCTACGAGCAGTACTTC. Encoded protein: CASSFGQGPYEQYF. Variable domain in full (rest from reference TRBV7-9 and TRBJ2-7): DTGVSQNPRHKITKRGQNVTFRCDPISEHNRLYWYRQTLGQGPEFLTYFQNEAQLEKSRLLSDRFSAERPKGSFSTLEIQRTEQGDSAMYLCASSFGQGPYEQYFGPGTRLTVT.

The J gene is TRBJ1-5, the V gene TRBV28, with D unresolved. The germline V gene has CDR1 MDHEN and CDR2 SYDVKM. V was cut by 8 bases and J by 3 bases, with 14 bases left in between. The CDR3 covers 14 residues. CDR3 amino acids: CASGLQYLNQPQHF. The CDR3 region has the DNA TGTGCCAGCGGGTTACAGTACCTCAATCAGCCCCAGCATTTT.

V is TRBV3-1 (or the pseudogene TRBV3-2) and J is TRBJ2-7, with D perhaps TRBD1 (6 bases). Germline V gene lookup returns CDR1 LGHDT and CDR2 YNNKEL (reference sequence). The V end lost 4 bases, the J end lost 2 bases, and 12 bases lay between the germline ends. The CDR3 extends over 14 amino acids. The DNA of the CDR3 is TGTGCCAGCAGCCGATCAGACAGGACCTACGAGCAGTACTTC. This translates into CASSRSDRTYEQYF.

The CDR3 sequence is CAWRRGGYNEQFF. Here the CDR3 DNA reads TGTGCCTGGAGACGCGGAGGGTACAATGAGCAGTTCTTC. V is TRBV30 and J is TRBJ2-1; D perhaps matches TRBD2 (6 bases). Trimming took 3 bases from V and 4 from J, leaving 10 bases between them. The length of the CDR3 is 13 residues. CDR1 is GTSNPN, CDR2 SVGIG, per germline (reference sequence).

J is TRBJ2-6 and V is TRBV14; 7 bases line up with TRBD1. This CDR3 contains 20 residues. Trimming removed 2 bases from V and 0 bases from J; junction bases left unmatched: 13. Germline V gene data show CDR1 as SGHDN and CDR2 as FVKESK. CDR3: CASSQRGRGTVPSGANVLTF. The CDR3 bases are TGTGCCAGCAGCCAACGGGGCAGGGGGACAGTACCCTCTGGGGCCAACGTCCTGACTTTC.

This chain's CDR3 is CAWSVLGTGGLEQYF. CDR3 coding DNA: TGTGCCTGGAGTGTACTGGGGACAGGGGGCCTCGAGCAGTACTTC. The gene calls are TRBV30 and TRBJ2-7; the match to TRBD1 covers 12 bases. The V gene end was trimmed by 0 bases and the J gene end by 6 bases; junction bases not matched to a gene: 6. From germline, CDR1 is GTSNPN and CDR2 SVGIG (reference sequence). The CDR3 loop spans 15 amino acids.

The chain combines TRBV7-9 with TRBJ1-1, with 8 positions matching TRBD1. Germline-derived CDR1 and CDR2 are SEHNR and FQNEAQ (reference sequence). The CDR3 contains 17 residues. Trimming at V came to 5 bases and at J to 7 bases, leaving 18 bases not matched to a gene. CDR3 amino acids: CASSATGAYPLLNEAFF. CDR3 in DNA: TGTGCCAGCAGCGCGACAGGGGCGTACCCATTATTAAATGAAGCTTTCTTT. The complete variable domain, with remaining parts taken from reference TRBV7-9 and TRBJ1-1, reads DTGVSQNPRHKITKRGQNVTFRCDPISEHNRLYWYRQTLGQGPEFLTYFQNEAQLEKSRLLSDRFSAERPKGSFSTLEIQRTEQGDSAMYLCASSATGAYPLLNEAFFGQGTRLTVV.

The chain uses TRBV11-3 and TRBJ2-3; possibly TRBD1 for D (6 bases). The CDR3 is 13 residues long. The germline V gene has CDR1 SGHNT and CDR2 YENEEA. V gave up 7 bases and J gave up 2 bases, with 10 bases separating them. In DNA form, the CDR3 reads TGTGCCAGCAAGGACAGTTTCACAGATACGCAGTATTTT. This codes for CASKDSFTDTQYF.

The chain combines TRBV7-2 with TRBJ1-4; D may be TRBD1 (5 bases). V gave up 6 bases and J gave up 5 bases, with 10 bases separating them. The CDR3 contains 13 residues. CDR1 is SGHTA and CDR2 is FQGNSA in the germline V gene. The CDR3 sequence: CASSRGLNEKLFF. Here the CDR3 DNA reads TGTGCCAGCAGTAGGGGCCTAAATGAAAAACTGTTTTTT.